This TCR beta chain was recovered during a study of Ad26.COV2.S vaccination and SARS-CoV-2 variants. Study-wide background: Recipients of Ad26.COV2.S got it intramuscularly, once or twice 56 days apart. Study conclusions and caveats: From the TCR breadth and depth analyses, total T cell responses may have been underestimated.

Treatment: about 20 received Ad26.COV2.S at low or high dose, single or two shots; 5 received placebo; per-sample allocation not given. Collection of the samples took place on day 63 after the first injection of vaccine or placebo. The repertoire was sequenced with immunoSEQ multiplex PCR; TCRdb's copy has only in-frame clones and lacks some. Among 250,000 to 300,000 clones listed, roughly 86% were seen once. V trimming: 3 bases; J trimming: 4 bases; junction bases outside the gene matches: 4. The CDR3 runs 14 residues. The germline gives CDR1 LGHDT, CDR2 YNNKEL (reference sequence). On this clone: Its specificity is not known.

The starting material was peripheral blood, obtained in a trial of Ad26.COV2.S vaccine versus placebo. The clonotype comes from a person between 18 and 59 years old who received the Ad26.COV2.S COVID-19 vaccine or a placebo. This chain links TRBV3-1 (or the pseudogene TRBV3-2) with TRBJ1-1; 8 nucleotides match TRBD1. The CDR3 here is CASSHDGQGTEAFF. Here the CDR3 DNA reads TGTGCCAGCAGCCACGACGGACAGGGCACTGAAGCTTTCTTT.